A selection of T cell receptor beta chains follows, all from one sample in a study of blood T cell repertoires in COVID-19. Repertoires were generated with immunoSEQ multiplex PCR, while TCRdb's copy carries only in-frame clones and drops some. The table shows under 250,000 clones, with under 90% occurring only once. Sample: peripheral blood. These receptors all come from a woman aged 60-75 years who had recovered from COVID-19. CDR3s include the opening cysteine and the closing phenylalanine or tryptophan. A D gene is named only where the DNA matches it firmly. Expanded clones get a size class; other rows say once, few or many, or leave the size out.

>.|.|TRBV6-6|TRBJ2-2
CASSYRGTGELFF
TGTGCCAGCAGTTACCGAGGCACCGGGGAGCTGTTTTTT
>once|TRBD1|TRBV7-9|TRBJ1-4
CASSPWDREAEKLFF
TGTGCCAGCAGCCCTTGGGACAGGGAGGCGGAAAAACTGTTTTTT
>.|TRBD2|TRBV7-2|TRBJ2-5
CASSLRTSLETQYF
TGTGCCAGCAGCTTAAGGACTAGCTTGGAGACCCAGTACTTC
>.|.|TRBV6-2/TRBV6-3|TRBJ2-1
CASSYPNEQFF
TGTGCCAGCAGTTACCCTAATGAGCAGTTCTTC
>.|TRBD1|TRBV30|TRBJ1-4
CAAKRTGRLEKLFF
TGTGCCGCCAAGCGGACAGGGAGATTAGAAAAACTGTTTTTT
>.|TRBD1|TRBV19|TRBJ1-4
CASGQGAGGEKLFF
TGTGCCAGTGGACAGGGGGCCGGGGGTGAAAAACTGTTTTTT
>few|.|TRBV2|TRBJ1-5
CATRGLGNQPQHF
TGTGCCACCCGGGGGTTGGGCAATCAGCCCCAGCATTTT
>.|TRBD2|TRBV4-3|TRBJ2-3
CASSQELAGADTQYF
TGCGCCAGCAGCCAAGAACTAGCGGGGGCGGATACGCAGTATTTT
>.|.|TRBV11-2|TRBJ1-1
CASSPQYTEAFF
TGTGCCAGCAGCCCCCAGTACACTGAAGCTTTCTTT
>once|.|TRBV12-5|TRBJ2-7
CASGFVPGDEQYF
TGTGCTAGTGGTTTTGTCCCAGGGGACGAGCAGTACTTC
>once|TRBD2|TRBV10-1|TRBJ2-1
CASSLAGDNEQFF
TGCGCCAGCAGCCTAGCGGGGGACAATGAGCAGTTCTTC
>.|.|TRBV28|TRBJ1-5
CASSFRHVLRPQHF
TGTGCCAGCAGTTTTCGACACGTCCTAAGGCCCCAGCATTTT
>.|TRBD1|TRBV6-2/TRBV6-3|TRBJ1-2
CASSYVVVQGYGYTF
TGTGCCAGCAGTTACGTTGTAGTACAGGGGTACGGCTACACCTTC
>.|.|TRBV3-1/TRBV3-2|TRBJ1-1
CASSLRTANTEAFF
TGTGCCAGCAGCCTTAGGACAGCTAACACTGAAGCTTTCTTT
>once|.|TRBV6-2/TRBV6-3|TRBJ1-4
CASSYGAGMEKLFF
TGTGCCAGCAGTTACGGGGCAGGGATGGAAAAACTGTTTTTT
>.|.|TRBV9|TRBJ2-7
CASSVSGADIYEQYF
TGTGCCAGCAGCGTTAGTGGGGCGGACATCTACGAGCAGTACTTC
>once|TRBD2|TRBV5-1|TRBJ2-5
CASSLATSSLAGQETQYF
TGCGCCAGCAGCTTGGCCACCTCCTCCCTAGCGGGCCAAGAGACCCAGTACTTC
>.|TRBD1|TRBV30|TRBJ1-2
CAWSVNRGHGYTF
TGTGCCTGGAGTGTCAACAGGGGGCATGGCTACACCTTC
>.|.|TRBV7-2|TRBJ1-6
CASSQGREEAPLHF
TGTGCCAGCAGCCAAGGGCGGGAGGAAGCACCCCTCCACTTT
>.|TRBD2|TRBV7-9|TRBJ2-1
CASSYSFGILAGGLTEQFF
TGTGCCAGCAGCTACTCATTCGGCATTCTAGCGGGGGGGCTAACTGAGCAGTTCTTC
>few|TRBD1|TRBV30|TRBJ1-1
CAWSVQGAAFF
TGTGCCTGGAGTGTACAGGGGGCAGCTTTCTTT
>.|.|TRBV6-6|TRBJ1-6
CASSYSAGDPGSPLHF
TGTGCCAGCAGTTACTCCGCAGGGGACCCAGGTTCACCCCTCCACTTT
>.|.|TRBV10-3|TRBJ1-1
CAISGGGNTEAFF
TGTGCCATCAGTGGGGGCGGTAACACTGAAGCTTTCTTT
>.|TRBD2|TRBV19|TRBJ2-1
CASSMLSGGSYNEQFF
TGTGCCAGTAGTATGCTAAGCGGGGGGTCCTACAATGAGCAGTTCTTC
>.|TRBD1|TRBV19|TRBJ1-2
CASTGDRDGYTF
TGTGCCAGTACGGGGGACAGGGATGGCTACACCTTC
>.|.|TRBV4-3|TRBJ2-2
CASSQVTRLGTGELFF
TGCGCCAGCAGCCAAGTTACGAGACTGGGCACCGGGGAGCTGTTTTTT
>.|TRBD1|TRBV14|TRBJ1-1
CASSQVNRGPPEAFF
TGTGCCAGCAGCCAAGTGAACAGGGGGCCTCCGGAAGCTTTCTTT
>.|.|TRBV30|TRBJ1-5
CAWSPSGFQPQHF
TGTGCCTGGAGTCCCTCGGGGTTTCAGCCCCAGCATTTT
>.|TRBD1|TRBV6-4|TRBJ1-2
CASRSTGGGGSYTF
TGTGCCAGCAGATCGACAGGGGGGGGTGGAAGCTACACCTTC
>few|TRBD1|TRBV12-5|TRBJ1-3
CASGLVITGVGNTIYF
TGTGCTAGTGGTTTGGTAATTACAGGGGTGGGAAACACCATATATTTT
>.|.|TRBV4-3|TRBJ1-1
CASSQVTGLAMNTEAFF
TGCGCCAGCAGCCAAGTAACAGGGCTGGCCATGAACACTGAAGCTTTCTTT
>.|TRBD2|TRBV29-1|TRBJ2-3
CSVGGGLSTDTQYF
TGCAGCGTAGGTGGGGGACTAAGCACAGATACGCAGTATTTT
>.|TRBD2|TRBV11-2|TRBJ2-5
CASSFLAGDQETQYF
TGTGCCAGCAGCTTTCTAGCGGGGGACCAAGAGACCCAGTACTTC
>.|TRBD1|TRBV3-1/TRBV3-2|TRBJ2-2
CASSPRTGVTGELFF
TGTGCCAGCAGCCCCCGGACAGGGGTCACCGGGGAGCTGTTTTTT
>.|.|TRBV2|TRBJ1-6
CASSASPGRINSPLHF
TGTGCCAGCAGTGCGTCCCCGGGTAGGATTAATTCACCCCTCCACTTT
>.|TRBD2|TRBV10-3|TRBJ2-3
CAISELAGGTDTQYF
TGTGCCATCAGTGAGTTAGCGGGGGGCACAGATACGCAGTATTTT